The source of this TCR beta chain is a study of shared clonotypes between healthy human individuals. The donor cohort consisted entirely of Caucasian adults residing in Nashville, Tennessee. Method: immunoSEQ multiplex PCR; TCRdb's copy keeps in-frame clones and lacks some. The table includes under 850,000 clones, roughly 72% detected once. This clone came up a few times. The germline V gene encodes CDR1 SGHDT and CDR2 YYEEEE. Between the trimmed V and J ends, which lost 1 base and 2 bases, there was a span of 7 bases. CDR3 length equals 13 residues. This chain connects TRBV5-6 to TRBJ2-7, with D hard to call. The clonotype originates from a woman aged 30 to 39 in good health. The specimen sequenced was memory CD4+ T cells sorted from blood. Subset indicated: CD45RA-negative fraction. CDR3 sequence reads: CASSLFDTYEQYF. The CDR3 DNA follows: TGTGCCAGCAGCTTGTTCGACACCTACGAGCAGTACTTC.